This note documents a single T cell receptor beta chain sequence. No antigen is known for it. V shed 7 bases and J 2 bases; nucleotides not matched to a gene: 9. Germline V gives CDR1 SGHAT, CDR2 FQNNGV. This CDR3 is 15 amino acids long. The sample originates from a study of T cell responses to AZD1222 COVID-19 vaccine. Regarding the study as a whole: Sampling that yielded the repertoires occurred only after the peak T cell response.

Libraries were prepared by immunoSEQ multiplex PCR; TCRdb keeps only in-frame clonotypes and omits some of them. The table lists 150,000 or so clones. This clonotype was obtained from an adult in good health. Sequencing input: peripheral blood. The rearrangement uses TRBV11-2 and TRBJ2-3, with TRBD1 matching over 7 bases. The CDR3 spells CASTRTGILTDTQYF. CDR3 sequence (DNA): TGTGCCAGCACCCGGACAGGAATCCTCACAGATACGCAGTATTTT.